What follows are 30 T cell receptor beta chains derived from one specimen sequenced in a study of cytomegalovirus exposure and HLA in healthy donors. PCR involved 60 Vbeta and 13 Jbeta primers. The table came from immunoSEQ multiplex PCR; TCRdb's copy has only in-frame clones and leaves some out. Here the sample spans around 160,000 clones, about 77% being singletons. Sequenced sample: PBMCs. Receptor source: a male donor in good health and CMV-seropositive.

V and J are TRBV5-6 and TRBJ2-7, with 8 bases lining up with TRBD1. Germline CDR1 and CDR2: SGHDT and YYEEEE. This CDR3 spans 14 amino acids. Trimming at V came to 4 bases and at J to 0 bases, leaving 3 bases not matched to a gene. In DNA form, the CDR3 reads TGTGCCAGCAGCCCAGGACAGGGCTCCTACGAGCAGTACTTC. Translated, it gives CASSPGQGSYEQYF.

This rearrangement joins TRBV30 to TRBJ2-3; tentatively, D is TRBD1 (7 bases). Trimming removed 3 bases from V and 5 bases from J, with 15 bases in between. There are 14 residues in the CDR3. CDR1 GTSNPN and CDR2 SVGIG come from the germline V gene (reference sequence). DNA of the CDR3: TGTGCCTGGAGGGCGGGACAGACCAAAGATACGCAGTATTTT. Encoded protein: CAWRAGQTKDTQYF.

The chain recombines TRBV18 with TRBJ2-7, with D possibly being TRBD1 (5 bases). The CDR3 has 15 amino acids. Trimming shortened V by 6 bases and J by 0 bases, and 15 bases separated the two germline ends. Germline CDR1 KGHSH, CDR2 LQKENI. The CDR3, as DNA: TGTGCCAGCTCGCTAGGGGCAACCGGCTCCTACGAGCAGTACTTC. Translated: CASSLGATGSYEQYF.

In nucleotides, the CDR3 is TGTGCCTGGAGTGTGGCTAGCGGGGGGACAAATGAGCAGTTCTTC. Its protein is CAWSVASGGTNEQFF. The chain links TRBV30 to TRBJ2-1; 11 nucleotides align to TRBD2. J lost 7 bases, V lost 0 bases, and 5 bases had no gene match. In germline, CDR1 is GTSNPN, CDR2 SVGIG (reference sequence). The CDR3 loop spans 15 amino acids.

This clone was detected only a few times. V usage is TRBV7-6 and J usage is TRBJ1-2; 9 nucleotides agree with TRBD1. The trim removed 6 bases at V and 8 bases at J, leaving 19 bases unmatched. CDR3 length: 17 residues. Germline V lookup: CDR1 SGHVS, CDR2 FNYEAQ. The CDR3 is CASSYYPPGQGVGGYTF. The CDR3 region has the DNA TGTGCCAGCAGTTATTACCCCCCGGGACAGGGAGTCGGGGGCTACACCTTC.

The V gene is TRBV11-2, the J gene TRBJ1-6; tentative D call: TRBD1 (6 bases). V was cut by 1 base and J by 7 bases, with 14 bases left in between. There are 16 residues in the CDR3. CDR1 SGHAT and CDR2 FQNNGV come from the germline V gene. CDR3 sequence reads: CASSLGAGVMNSPLHF. As DNA, the CDR3 is TGTGCCAGCAGCTTAGGGGCAGGGGTAATGAATTCACCCCTCCACTTT.

The rearrangement joins TRBV15 to TRBJ1-3; D remains ambiguous. The CDR3 loop spans 16 amino acids. The V end lost 0 bases, the J end lost 2 bases, and 11 bases lay between the germline ends. Looked up from germline, CDR1 is LNHNV and CDR2 is YYDKDF (reference sequence). The CDR3 region has the DNA TGTGCCACCAGCAGAGAGGGAGTGGAAACTGGAAACACCATATATTTT. Amino acids: CATSREGVETGNTIYF.

The chain joins TRBV27 to TRBJ2-2; a weak D match, TRBD2 (5 bases). V lost 2 bases and J lost 6, with 10 bases in between. The CDR3 totals 14 residues. CDR1 is MNHEY and CDR2 is SMNVEV in the germline V gene (reference sequence). The CDR3 is CASSLMRVAGELFF. The CDR3 coding sequence is TGTGCCAGCAGTTTAATGCGGGTAGCCGGGGAGCTGTTTTTT.

The V and J genes are TRBV7-6 and TRBJ2-1, with 11 bases matching TRBD2. The CDR3 spans 16 residues. The junction had 9 bases not matched to a gene; V was cut back by 5 bases and J by 6 bases. In germline, CDR1 is SGHVS, CDR2 FNYEAQ. The CDR3 is CASSPRLAGGFNEQFF. CDR3 DNA: TGTGCCAGCAGCCCACGCCTAGCGGGGGGCTTCAATGAGCAGTTCTTC. Supplemented by reference TRBV7-6 and TRBJ2-1, the full variable domain reads GAGVSQSPRYKVTKRGQDVALRCDPISGHVSLYWYRQALGQGPEFLTYFNYEAQQDKSGLPNDRFSAERPEGSISTLTIQRTEQRDSAMYRCASSPRLAGGFNEQFFGPGTRLTVL.

V and J are TRBV6-6 and TRBJ1-5; D remains unclear. CDR3 length: 15 residues. Germline values: CDR1 MNHNY, CDR2 SVGAGI (reference sequence). Trimming removed 2 bases from V and 6 bases from J, with 14 bases in between. In DNA form, the CDR3 reads TGTGCCAGCAGTTACCCCCGCCGGGAGGGTCAGCCCCAGCATTTT. Translating gives CASSYPRREGQPQHF.

The CDR3 DNA follows: TGTGCCAGCAGCTTAGGGGGGGGTTCGGGAGAGCAGTACTTC. Translation gives CASSLGGGSGEQYF. The gene calls are TRBV7-6 and TRBJ2-7, with 7 bases matching TRBD2. CDR1 SGHVS and CDR2 FNYEAQ come from the germline V gene. The CDR3 runs to 14 residues. V dropped 1 base and J dropped 7; count of bases not matched to a gene: 7.

This sequence joins TRBV6-1 and TRBJ1-2; a possible D gene is TRBD1 (5 bases). V lost 3 bases, J lost 6 bases, and 14 bases lay in between. The CDR3 runs to 14 residues. Per germline, CDR1 MNHNS and CDR2 SASEGT. CDR3 amino acids: CASSDWRGENGYTF. The CDR3 region has the DNA TGTGCCAGCAGTGATTGGAGGGGAGAGAATGGCTACACCTTC.

The V gene is TRBV7-3, the J gene TRBJ2-1, with a tentative D call TRBD1 (5 bases). Germline CDR1 is SGHTA and CDR2 is FQGTGA. CDR3 length: 12 amino acids. Trimming pared 5 bases from V and 10 bases from J, leaving 12 bases between. In nucleotides, the CDR3 is TGTGCCAGCAGCCCCTTGCAGGGCGAGCAGTTCTTC. Translated: CASSPLQGEQFF.

The V gene is TRBV6-5, the J gene TRBJ1-2; D ambiguous. V was pared by 11 bases and J by 5 bases, with 15 bases between. This CDR3 comprises 12 residues. CDR1 is MNHEY, CDR2 SVGAGI, per germline. The CDR3 coding sequence is TGTGCCTCCAGCGGCAGTGCTTATGGCTACACCTTC. Protein sequence: CASSGSAYGYTF.

The chain employs TRBV5-4 and TRBJ2-1; a weak D match, TRBD2 (5 bases). The CDR3 consists of 16 residues. Germline CDR1 and CDR2: SGHNT and YYREEE (reference sequence). V lost 1 base to trimming and J lost 4 bases, with 15 bases between them. Here the CDR3 reads CASSLSGVKRYNEQFF. CDR3 sequence (DNA): TGTGCCAGCAGCTTGTCCGGGGTCAAAAGGTACAATGAGCAGTTCTTC.

The gene calls are TRBV27 and TRBJ2-4, with a possible D match to TRBD2 (5 bases). CDR1 and CDR2 (germline): MNHEY, SMNVEV (reference sequence). V was clipped by 5 bases and J by 0 bases, with 11 bases between them. The CDR3 contains 15 residues. CDR3 sequence: CASSPGRVAKNIQYF. CDR3 in DNA: TGTGCCAGCAGTCCCGGGCGGGTAGCCAAAAACATTCAGTACTTC.

The rearrangement joins TRBV4-2 to TRBJ2-7; no clear D gene. The CDR3 sequence is 12 residues long. V was shortened by 0 bases and J by 3 bases, with 3 bases between the two germline ends. Germline CDR1 reads LGHNA; CDR2 reads YNFKEQ. In DNA, the CDR3 is TGTGCCAGCAGCCAAGACAGCTACGAGCAGTACTTC. This codes for CASSQDSYEQYF.

The rearrangement joins TRBV9 to TRBJ2-7; D gene ambiguous. The CDR3 runs 13 residues. The V gene lost 0 bases and the J gene lost 4 bases, with 8 bases spanning the gap. Germline CDR1 is SGDLS and CDR2 is YYNGEE. The CDR3 loop reads CASSVDSPYEQYF. CDR3 sequence (DNA): TGTGCCAGCAGCGTAGATTCCCCGTACGAGCAGTACTTC. The full variable domain, in which reference TRBV9 and TRBJ2-7 provide the parts outside the CDR3, is DSGVTQTPKHLITATGQRVTLRCSPRSGDLSVYWYQQSLDQGLQFLIQYYNGEERAKGNILERFSAQQFPDLHSELNLSSLELGDSALYFCASSVDSPYEQYFGPGTRLTVT.

Only one count was recorded for this clone. J is TRBJ2-3 and V is TRBV6-4; TRBD2 aligns across 7 bases. Trimming cost V 8 bases and J 1 base; bases outside gene matches: 12. The CDR3 runs 16 residues. CDR1 is MRHNA and CDR2 is SNTAGT in the germline V gene. CDR3 protein: CASSDVASGGTDTQYF. The CDR3 region has the DNA TGTGCCAGCTCTGACGTGGCCAGCGGGGGCACAGATACGCAGTATTTT.

The V gene is TRBV5-6, the J gene TRBJ2-3; 12 bases align to TRBD2. With V trimmed by 4 bases and J by 0 bases, 6 bases remained unmatched. CDR1 is SGHDT, CDR2 YYEEEE, per germline. CDR3 length: 17 residues. CDR3: CASSTTSGGLSTDTQYF. CDR3 DNA sequence: TGTGCCAGCAGCACGACTAGCGGGGGCCTTAGCACAGATACGCAGTATTTT.

This clone showed up just a few times. The chain is built from TRBV18 and TRBJ1-1; D is unclear. Germline CDR1 and CDR2: KGHSH and LQKENI. V was clipped by 2 bases and J by 4 bases, with 11 bases between them. The CDR3 spans 14 residues. CDR3 coding DNA: TGTGCCAGCTCACCAATTGTGGAGGGCACTGAAGCTTTCTTT. Its translation is CASSPIVEGTEAFF.

The rearrangement uses TRBV11-2 and TRBJ2-2; 9 bases match TRBD1. The V segment lost 1 base and the J segment 3 bases; nucleotides outside the gene matches: 0. Germline CDR1 reads SGHAT; CDR2 reads FQNNGV. This CDR3 is built from 15 residues. CDR3 DNA: TGTGCCAGCAGCTTAGGGACAGGGGACACCGGGGAGCTGTTTTTT. Translating it yields CASSLGTGDTGELFF.

This clone appeared a few times. The chain carries TRBV4-1 and TRBJ1-5; weak D call: TRBD1 (6 bases). Germline V gene data show CDR1 as MGHRA and CDR2 as YSYEKL. V shed 0 bases and J shed 7 bases, with 10 bases lying between them. CDR3 length equals 14 residues. This CDR3 reads CASSQESRGQPQHF. As DNA, the CDR3 is TGCGCCAGCAGCCAAGAATCTAGGGGGCAGCCCCAGCATTTT.

This clone was seen more than once but under ten times. The gene calls are TRBV4-3 and TRBJ2-1; TRBD2 matches 13 bases. CDR1 is LGHNA, CDR2 YSLEER, per germline. Losses at the gene ends were 0 bases for V and 15 bases for J; bases not matched to a gene: 11. The CDR3 sequence is 16 residues long. CDR3 nucleotide sequence: TGCGCCAGCAGCCAAGATAGGACTAGCGGGGGCTTATGGTGGTTCTTC. This encodes CASSQDRTSGGLWWFF.

J is TRBJ2-7 and V is TRBV7-4; the match to TRBD1 covers 7 bases. V lost 1 base to trimming and J lost 2 bases; unmatched junction nucleotides: 5. CDR1 and CDR2 from the germline V gene are SGHVT and SQSDAQ. This CDR3 comprises 15 residues. CDR3 sequence: CASSLVQGITYEQYF. In nucleotides, the CDR3 is TGTGCCAGCAGCTTAGTACAGGGGATAACCTACGAGCAGTACTTC.

This sequence joins TRBV7-2 and TRBJ2-7, with TRBD2 identical over 12 bases. V lost 5 bases to trimming and J lost 5 bases; unmatched junction nucleotides: 7. The germline V gene encodes CDR1 SGHTA and CDR2 FQGNSA. The CDR3 has 15 residues. The CDR3 reads CASSLPRTSGDEQYF. In DNA, the CDR3 is TGTGCCAGCAGCCTGCCGCGGACTAGCGGGGACGAGCAGTACTTC.

This rearrangement joins TRBV9 to TRBJ2-3; 7 bases are a match to TRBD2. Germline V gene lookup returns CDR1 SGDLS and CDR2 YYNGEE. The V segment lost 4 bases and the J segment 2 bases; nucleotides outside the gene matches: 7. The length of the CDR3 is 15 residues. CDR3 bases: TGTGCCAGCAGCTCCCCAGCGGGACTCACAGATACGCAGTATTTT. It codes for CASSSPAGLTDTQYF.

The rearrangement joins TRBV21-1 to TRBJ1-5; the tabulated D call, TRBD1, remains unverified against the DNA. TRBV21-1 corresponds to a pseudogene. CDR3 length: 17 residues. The CDR3 reads CASSKEGTGLIGQPQHF. The DNA of the CDR3 is TGTGCCAGCAGCAAAGAAGGGACAGGGCTTATCGGTCAGCCCCAGCATTTT.

V usage is TRBV19 and J usage is TRBJ2-7; 9 bases are shared with TRBD1. From germline, CDR1 is LNHDA and CDR2 SQIVND (reference sequence). J gave up 3 bases and V 3 bases, and 6 bases lay outside the gene matches. The CDR3 covers 15 residues. The CDR3: CASSMVTGGDYEQYF. The CDR3 nucleotides read TGTGCCAGTAGTATGGTGACAGGGGGGGACTACGAGCAGTACTTC.

This clone was recorded a few times. The V and J genes are TRBV27 and TRBJ1-1; 7 nucleotides agree with TRBD1. V lost 2 bases and J lost 2; bases outside the gene matches: 8. Germline CDR1 MNHEY, CDR2 SMNVEV (reference sequence). There are 16 residues in the CDR3. This CDR3 reads CASSLKGGAYNTEAFF. The CDR3 DNA reads as TGTGCCAGCAGTTTAAAAGGGGGCGCTTATAACACTGAAGCTTTCTTT.